This T cell receptor beta chain was captured in a study of patients and donors after allogeneic stem cell transplantation. This clonotype has just a few counts. Between the trimmed V and J ends, which lost 0 bases and 3 bases, there was a span of 24 bases. The CDR3 is 19 residues long. Germline V lookup: CDR1 SGHRS, CDR2 YFSETQ. TCRdb analysed the RT-PCR reads with MiXCR anew, one entry per CDR3 protein. The table lists approximately 170,000 distinct CDR3 sequences, 24% of them singletons. The sample taken for sequencing was blood, either unsorted or a sorted T cell fraction (not recorded which). This clonotype was sampled from a human donor who was either an allogeneic HSCT recipient or a stem cell or donor lymphocyte infusion donor (not recorded which). It is not recorded whose cells these are; they may come from a transplant donor. The chain employs TRBV5-1 and TRBJ1-1; weak D call: TRBD1 (5 bases). The CDR3 DNA is TGCGCCAGCAGCTTGGGCCTGATGGGCATCGGGGCACTAGACACTGAAGCTTTCTTT. This gives the protein CASSLGLMGIGALDTEAFF.